This TCR beta chain appears in the sequencing data of a study of Graves' ophthalmopathy and Graves' hyperthyroidism (dated by TCRdb to 2017 to 2018). Context from the whole study: Peripheral blood samples were taken at the time of initial diagnosis, before any treatment was given. The study used signatures of the TCR beta repertoire to tell Graves' ophthalmopathy apart from Graves' hyperthyroidism and to predict which patients would progress to ophthalmopathy. Once sampling was done, hyperthyroidism patients were given methimazole at a starting dose of 30 mg daily, while ophthalmopathy patients were given high-dose intravenous methylprednisolone. In total, 135 blood samples were TCR-sequenced: around 42 ophthalmopathy, some 75 hyperthyroidism and some 17 hyperthyroidism-to-ophthalmopathy patients. T-cell repertoires of thyroid tissue and blood were compared in more than five hyperthyroidism patients. The 100 discovery patients were randomly divided into training and test sets at a 7:3 ratio. To explore V-J signatures distinguishing ophthalmopathy from hyperthyroidism, a discovery set of 100 patients (roughly 45 ophthalmopathy, some 57 stable hyperthyroidism) was enrolled. An independent validation cohort comprised 18 hyperthyroidism patients and over 15 patients who later progressed from hyperthyroidism to ophthalmopathy. On the study overall, not on this receptor specifically: Among expanded thyroid clonotypes with frequency above 0.001, most also showed up in blood, which suggests that blood repertoires may reflect the thyroid immune response. The 13-signature model separated ophthalmopathy from stable hyperthyroidism with roughly 89% sensitivity and approximately 83% specificity in cross-validation, and 80%/75% in the test set. In validation, the model predicted ophthalmopathy progression with about 70% sensitivity and approximately 75% specificity; roughly 11 predicted patients were CT-confirmed with GO in a median of 6.5 months. Sample size was not statistically predetermined, and group allocation was not concealed from the investigators.

A patient counted as having stable hyperthyroidism if there was no progression to ophthalmopathy within 18 months of follow-up. The hyperthyroidism patients were 18 to 65 years old and newly diagnosed, with a disease duration of less than 2 months. Patients were excluded if they had other autoimmune diseases, uncontrolled infections, pregnancy or lactation. Clinical symptoms, serum thyroxine, TRAb, thyroid ultrasound and orbital computed tomography were used for diagnosis. PBMCs were isolated from more than 8 ml of fresh peripheral blood by Ficoll-Paque density gradient centrifugation. Total RNA was extracted with Trizol reagent and quality-checked on an Agilent 2100 Bioanalyzer. The CDR3 sequence holds 14 residues, the cysteine and phenylalanine included. Just CDR3 DNA is preserved here, 42 bases in frame from base 1. The junction shows trimming of 0 bases on V and 0 bases on J, plus 7 bases between the germline ends. The germline V gene sets CDR1 to SGHRS and CDR2 to YFSETQ.

This clonotype appeared many times. What this receptor recognizes is not known. The sample holds no much larger clone one base away, and base qualities are not on file. For repertoire sequencing, the TCR beta CDR3 regions were amplified from RNA transcripts. The first round was an RT-PCR using HTBI primers with the Qiagen OneStep RT-PCR kit, and this first round was followed by a second-round multiplex PCR, then size selection and purification. Libraries were sequenced paired-end with 100 bp reads on an Illumina HiSeq2000. Processing in the source paper ran as follows. SOAPnuke was used to process the reads, removing any read that contained adapters or uncalled bases, had a mean Phred below 15, or lacked an exact match to the constant primer or identifier. High-quality paired reads were merged with COPE v1.2.5. Unique nucleotide sequences were defined as clonotypes and aligned to IMGT TRB V, D and J references using MiTCR v1.1. The analysis was limited to V-J combinations with a frequency above 0.0001, which together covered over 99% of the repertoires. For each V-J combination, a TCR clonal expansion and chaos score was defined as F50 clonal expansion divided by the chaos observed in the TCRdist matrix. Welch's t-statistics and random forest were used to reduce the features to about a dozen V-J combinations, which were then used as input to a naive Bayes classifier. The Morisita-Horn index was used to measure how similar the thyroid and blood repertoires were. The public reads were reprocessed in TCRdb via fastp at Q25 and MiXCR, keeping in-frame beta chains. Duplicate CDR3 protein sequences are folded into a single record with the most common DNA and genes. For this entry, the V and J calls and clone size follow TCRdb and not the study's own pipeline. Present in this sample are roughly 400,000 distinct CDR3 sequences, 15% of which were seen just once. Roughly 7% of the sample rests with the top ten.

The rearranged segments are TRBV5-1 and TRBJ2-7; the D gene cannot be resolved reliably. The source material was peripheral blood. This TCR was sampled from a woman between 18 and 30 years old with stable Graves' hyperthyroidism. Donor details come from another sample of the same person, matched by shared clones. The bases are TGCGCCAGCAGCTTGGGCGTAAGCTCCTACGAGCAGTACTTC. The translation is CASSLGVSSYEQYF.